The rows below give T cell receptor beta chains drawn from one sample of a study of shared clonotypes between healthy human individuals. Some clones are missing from TCRdb's copy, which holds only in-frame ones; the method was immunoSEQ multiplex PCR. Counted here are about 330,000 clones, around nine tenths occurring once; the ten biggest clones make up 15% to 20%. Material for sequencing was memory CD8+ T cells sorted from blood. These receptors all come from a man aged 18 to 30 in good health. CDR3s include the opening cysteine and the closing phenylalanine or tryptophan. A D gene is named only where the DNA matches it firmly. Clone size, where shown, is once, few, many, or a class for clones that have expanded.

TRBJ2-1,TRBV6-4,TRBD2,.,TGTGCCAGCAGTGACTCCACATCACCGGGACTAGCGATCAATGAGCAGTTCTTC,CASSDSTSPGLAINEQFF
TRBJ1-2,TRBV27,.,.,TGTGCCAGCAGTCTTCGAGGAACTGTCTATGGCTACACCTTC,CASSLRGTVYGYTF
TRBJ2-1,TRBV27,TRBD2,.,TGTGCCAGCAGCTTAGCGGGAGCGAGCTACAATGAGCAGTTCTTC,CASSLAGASYNEQFF
TRBJ2-3,TRBV9,TRBD2,few,TGTGCCAGCAGCGCTAGCGGATCCTACACAGATACGCAGTATTTT,CASSASGSYTDTQYF
TRBJ2-5,TRBV6-6,TRBD2,.,TGTGCCAGCAGGCAAACTAGCGGACCTTACCAAGAGACCCAGTACTTC,CASRQTSGPYQETQYF
TRBJ2-3,TRBV27,TRBD1,many,TGTGCCAGCAGACCGGGACAGGGGGCCTTAGATACGCAGTATTTT,CASRPGQGALDTQYF
TRBJ2-7,TRBV4-3,TRBD2,.,TGCGCCAGCAGCCAAGATGGAGCGGGAGAGTCCTACGAGCAGTACTTC,CASSQDGAGESYEQYF
TRBJ2-7,TRBV7-8,.,.,TGTGCCAGCAGCTTAGGCCTAGCCGCCACGGGGGAGCAGTACTTC,CASSLGLAATGEQYF
TRBJ2-4,TRBV10-2,.,.,TGCGCCAGCTGCGACAGCCAAGTTGCCAAAAACATTCAGTACTTC,CASCDSQVAKNIQYF
TRBJ1-3,TRBV4-3,.,.,TGCGCCAGCAGCCCCGACAGCCATCCGACTGGAAACACCATATATTTT,CASSPDSHPTGNTIYF
TRBJ2-7,TRBV5-1,TRBD1,.,TGCGCCACCCGAATCGGGACAGGGAGATACGAGCAGTACTTC,CATRIGTGRYEQYF
TRBJ1-6,TRBV6-5,TRBD1,.,TGTGCCAGCAGTTATGGGACAGGGGGTCATCCCCTCCACTTT,CASSYGTGGHPLHF
TRBJ1-1,TRBV6-5,.,.,TGTGCCAGCAGTTTTGGGGGGGAAGGGGACACTGAAGCTTTCTTT,CASSFGGEGDTEAFF
TRBJ2-2,TRBV7-9,.,.,TGTGCCAGCAGCACAGGGTCCGGGGAGCTGTTTTTT,CASSTGSGELFF
TRBJ2-1,TRBV7-9,.,.,TGTGCCAGCAGCCCGAACTTAGGGGGTGAGCAGTTCTTC,CASSPNLGGEQFF
TRBJ2-5,TRBV13,TRBD2,.,TGTGCCAGCAGCTTAGGCCTGGGACTAGCGGGGGGCCAAGAGACCCAGTACTTC,CASSLGLGLAGGQETQYF
TRBJ2-7,TRBV9,TRBD2,.,TGTGCCAGCAGCGTCAACCCCGGGACTAGCGGGGGGGGTCCTTCTTACGAGCAGTACTTC,CASSVNPGTSGGGPSYEQYF
TRBJ2-1,TRBV2,.,.,TGTGCCAGCAGCCACGCCCCCAATGAGCAGTTCTTC,CASSHAPNEQFF
TRBJ2-7,TRBV4-3,.,few,TGCGCCAGCAGCGAAGGTCCCACCTACGAGCAGTACTTC,CASSEGPTYEQYF
TRBJ2-6,TRBV27,.,.,TGTGCCAGCAGTTTATACAACAGGGAGGTCCCTGGGGCCAACGTCCTGACTTTC,CASSLYNREVPGANVLTF
TRBJ2-7,TRBV2,TRBD1,.,TGTGCCAGCAGTGACCCCGACAGGGGGCTGCCCTACGAGCAGTACTTC,CASSDPDRGLPYEQYF
TRBJ1-2,TRBV11-2,TRBD1,.,TGTGCCAGCAGCTTAGGACAGGGCTATGGCTACACCTTC,CASSLGQGYGYTF
TRBJ2-1,TRBV7-7,TRBD1,.,TGTGCTAGCAGCTTAGGGGGCCGGACAGGGGTCGAAAATGAGCAGTTCTTC,CASSLGGRTGVENEQFF
TRBJ1-1,TRBV5-1,TRBD1,.,TGCGCCAGCAGACCCGGGACAGGGAGGAATGAAGCTTTCTTT,CASRPGTGRNEAFF
TRBJ2-2,TRBV2,.,few,TGTGCCAGCACCCCCTGGCATGAGCGTGGGGGGGAGCTGTTTTTT,CASTPWHERGGELFF
TRBJ1-1,TRBV5-6,TRBD1,.,TGTGCCAGCAAGACAGGGGGAGTTACTGAAGCTTTCTTT,CASKTGGVTEAFF
TRBJ2-3,TRBV6-5,.,.,TGTGCCAGCAGCTTCCTAGATACGCAGTATTTT,CASSFLDTQYF
TRBJ1-6,TRBV4-1,.,.,TGCGCCAGCAGCCAAGTAGGGGGGATCCTTGAAATCCTCCACTTT,CASSQVGGILEILHF
TRBJ2-7,TRBV19,.,.,TGTGCCACAAACAGGGACCTCGGCTCCTACGAGCAGTACTTC,CATNRDLGSYEQYF
TRBJ2-7,TRBV7-2,TRBD2,.,TGTGCCAGCAGCTTCTATAGCGGGAGCGGGTACGAGCAGTACTTC,CASSFYSGSGYEQYF
TRBJ1-1,TRBV9,.,.,TGTGCCAGCAGCGTAGTCTCGAACACTGAAGCTTTCTTT,CASSVVSNTEAFF
TRBJ1-5,TRBV27,.,.,TGTGCCAGCAGTCATAGCAATCAGCCCCAGCATTTT,CASSHSNQPQHF
TRBJ1-5,TRBV28,.,once,TGTGCCAGCAGTTTGTGGGGGGAAGGACAGCCCCAGCATTTT,CASSLWGEGQPQHF
TRBJ2-7,TRBV7-9,TRBD1,.,TGTGCCAGCAGCTCATACATCATCCGGGACAGCTCCTACGAGCAGTACTTC,CASSSYIIRDSSYEQYF
TRBJ1-5,TRBV7-9,TRBD1,once,TGTGCCAGCAGCCACAGGGGGCCAAATCAGCCCCAGCATTTT,CASSHRGPNQPQHF
TRBJ1-5,TRBV27,.,.,TGTGCCAGCAGTTTATCACACGAGGGCAATCAGCCCCAGCATTTT,CASSLSHEGNQPQHF
TRBJ2-1,TRBV29-1,.,.,TGCAGCGTCCTTCTCAATGAGCAGTTCTTC,CSVLLNEQFF
TRBJ1-1,TRBV9,.,.,TGTGCCAGCAGCGGCGGGCGAACCGATATGAACACTGAAGCTTTCTTT,CASSGGRTDMNTEAFF
TRBJ2-7,TRBV29-1,TRBD1,.,TGCAGCGTTACAACAGGGGGGATGCCGTACTTC,CSVTTGGMPYF
TRBJ2-7,TRBV30,.,.,TGTGCCTGGAGTCTGTTTCCGGGATCCTACGAGCAGTACTTC,CAWSLFPGSYEQYF
TRBJ1-1,TRBV10-3,.,few,TGTGCCATCAAGATTAACACTGAAGCTTTCTTT,CAIKINTEAFF
TRBJ2-1,TRBV29-1,.,once,TGCAGCGTTGTGACCAGTTCTGAGCAGTTCTTC,CSVVTSSEQFF
TRBJ2-3,TRBV7-9,.,.,TGTGCCAGCAGCGAATTTCAGCGGCTAGATACGCAGTATTTT,CASSEFQRLDTQYF
TRBJ1-5,TRBV27,.,.,TGTGCCAGCAGTTCGTCCCTCGGGGGGCTGGGCAATCAGCCCCAGCATTTT,CASSSSLGGLGNQPQHF
TRBJ2-2,TRBV5-6,.,.,TGTGCCAGCAGCGAAGGGACACCGACTCACTTATTCGGGGAGCTGTTTTTT,CASSEGTPTHLFGELFF
TRBJ2-2,TRBV7-8,TRBD2,.,TGTGCCAGCAGCAAGGCGGGGGAGGTCCCCGGGGAGCTGTTTTTT,CASSKAGEVPGELFF
TRBJ1-1,TRBV6-4,.,.,TGTGCCAGCAGTGACGGGCACAGATACACTGAAGCTTTCTTT,CASSDGHRYTEAFF
TRBJ1-2,TRBV6-5,.,.,TGTGCCAGCAGTTACGGGCAGAACCCTTACTATGGCTACACCTTC,CASSYGQNPYYGYTF
TRBJ1-6,TRBV19,.,.,TGTGCCAGTAGTCCATCTGCCTATAATTCACCCCTCCACTTT,CASSPSAYNSPLHF
TRBJ2-2,TRBV11-3,.,.,TGTGCCAGCAGCTTAGACGGTACCGGGGAGCTGTTTTTT,CASSLDGTGELFF
TRBJ1-2,TRBV7-9,.,once,TGTGCCAGCAGCTTAGGAGGAGGAGCTAACTATGGCTACACCTTC,CASSLGGGANYGYTF
TRBJ2-5,TRBV7-6,.,.,TGTGCCAGCAGCCTCACAGAGGGGGGGTTAGAGACCCAGTACTTC,CASSLTEGGLETQYF
TRBJ1-1,TRBV2,.,.,TGTGCCAGCAGTCAGGGCTCTGAAGCTTTCTTT,CASSQGSEAFF
TRBJ2-7,TRBV4-3,TRBD2,.,TGCGCCAGCAGCCAAGATCAAGGCGGGGGCTACGAGCAGTACTTC,CASSQDQGGGYEQYF
TRBJ2-7,TRBV2,.,once,TGTGCCAGCAATAAAGGGGCCCTCTCCTACGAGCAGTACTTC,CASNKGALSYEQYF
TRBJ2-7,TRBV2,.,few,TGTGCCAGCCGAGGGGGGGCCGAAGACGAGCAGTACTTC,CASRGGAEDEQYF
TRBJ1-1,TRBV7-8,.,once,TGTGCCAGCAGCTTACCACAGGAGGGGGGCACTGAAGCTTTCTTT,CASSLPQEGGTEAFF
TRBJ2-3,TRBV2,.,.,TGTGCCAGCAGTGAAGACTCCACAGATACGCAGTATTTT,CASSEDSTDTQYF
TRBJ2-7,TRBV7-6,.,.,TGTGCCAGCAGCTTAGGAGACTTCGCCTACGAGCAGTACTTC,CASSLGDFAYEQYF